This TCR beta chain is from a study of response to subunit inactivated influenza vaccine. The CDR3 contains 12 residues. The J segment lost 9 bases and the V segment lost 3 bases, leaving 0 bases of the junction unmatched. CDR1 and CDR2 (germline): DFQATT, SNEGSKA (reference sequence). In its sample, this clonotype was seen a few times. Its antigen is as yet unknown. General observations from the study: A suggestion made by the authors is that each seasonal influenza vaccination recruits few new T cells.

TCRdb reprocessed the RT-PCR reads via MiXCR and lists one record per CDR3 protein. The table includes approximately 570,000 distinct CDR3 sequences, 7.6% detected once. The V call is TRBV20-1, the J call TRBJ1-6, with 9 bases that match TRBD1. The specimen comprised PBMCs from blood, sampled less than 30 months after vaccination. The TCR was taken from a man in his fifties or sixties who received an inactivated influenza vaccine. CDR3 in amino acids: CSARDRGSPLHF. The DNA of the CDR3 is TGCAGTGCTAGGGACAGGGGTTCACCCCTCCACTTT.